This passage covers 26 T cell receptor beta chains from one sample sequenced in a study of metastatic and nonmetastatic thyroid tumors. TCRdb re-called clones from the PCR reads using MiXCR. The sample records some 16,000 clones, 24% being singletons. Among the patients, none had received any treatment before thyroid surgery. The sequencing sample was made of tumor tissue. The receptors here all came from a male donor with papillary thyroid cancer or a benign thyroid nodule (not recorded which). Some clones in this sample may be carry-over from other donors' samples.

As regards this clone: This may arise from a read error, as a much more abundant clone is one base away. The rearrangement links TRBV28 to TRBJ2-7; no definite D call. Germline assignment: CDR1 MDHEN and CDR2 SYDVKM. The CDR3 spans 13 residues. Here the CDR3 reads CATQTLVTYDQCF. The CDR3 DNA reads as TGTGCCACCCAAACCCTGGTGACCTACGACCAGTGCTTC.

A few counts support this clone. This rearrangement joins TRBV15 to TRBJ2-5, with a weak D call TRBD2 (6 bases). Germline assignment: CDR1 LNHNV and CDR2 YYDKDF (reference sequence). This CDR3 has 15 residues. The V end lost 5 bases, the J end lost 4 bases, and 17 bases lay between the germline ends. The CDR3 region is CATSGSGGWGETQYF. DNA for the CDR3: TGTGCCACCAGCGGTTCCGGGGGATGGGGAGAGACCCAGTACTTC.

V is TRBV11-2 and J is TRBJ2-1; 9 positions agree with TRBD2. This CDR3 spans 16 amino acids. With 5 bases clipped from V and 4 bases from J, the junction kept 9 bases outside the gene matches. Germline CDR1 and CDR2: SGHAT and FQNNGV. CDR3 residues: CASSNSGTSYYNEQFF. The CDR3 coding sequence is TGTGCCAGCAGCAATTCCGGGACTAGCTATTACAATGAGCAGTTCTTC.

This clone was counted ten times or more. The CDR3 DNA reads as TGTGCCATCAGGGATAAGACAGGGTCTAGCACAGATACGCAGTATTTT. This encodes CAIRDKTGSSTDTQYF. This chain links TRBV10-3 with TRBJ2-3; 7 bases line up with TRBD1. This CDR3 is built from 16 residues. Germline loops: CDR1 ENHRY, CDR2 SYGVKD. J was trimmed by 0 bases and V by 6 bases; bases with no gene match: 9.

This clone came up a few times. In this CDR3 the conserved last residue, phenylalanine or tryptophan, is missing, so a read error is likely. V usage is TRBV9 and J usage is TRBJ2-7; 8 bases map to TRBD2. The V and J ends lost 4 bases and 0 bases, in that order; junction bases with no gene match: 6. Germline CDR1 SGDLS, CDR2 YYNGEE. The CDR3 spans 15 residues. For the CDR3, the DNA is TGTGCCAGCAGCCCTCGTAGCGGGAACTCCTACGAGCAGTACTCC. Amino acid sequence: CASSPRSGNSYEQYS.

This chain joins TRBV7-6 and TRBJ2-2, with 8 bases matching TRBD2. The CDR3 spans 18 residues. The junction had 6 bases not matched to a gene; V was cut back by 0 bases and J by 0 bases. In germline, CDR1 is SGHVS, CDR2 FNYEAQ. CDR3 in amino acids: CASSLALPGGTNTGELFF. The CDR3 DNA follows: TGTGCCAGCAGCTTAGCTCTTCCGGGAGGGACGAACACCGGGGAGCTGTTTTTT. Full variable domain (outside the CDR3, taken from reference TRBV7-6 and TRBJ2-2): GAGVSQSPRYKVTKRGQDVALRCDPISGHVSLYWYRQALGQGPEFLTYFNYEAQQDKSGLPNDRFSAERPEGSISTLTIQRTEQRDSAMYRCASSLALPGGTNTGELFFGEGSRLTVL.

The chain has TRBV6-1 and TRBJ1-2; D gene uncertain. The germline CDR1 and CDR2 sequences are MNHNS and SASEGT. The CDR3 is made up of 15 amino acids. V lost 1 base, J lost 4 bases, and 13 bases lay in between. The CDR3 DNA follows: TGTGCCAGCAGTGAAGGCAGGTGGGCAGCCTATGGCTACACCTTC. As protein: CASSEGRWAAYGYTF.

This clone showed up just once. The missing conserved phenylalanine or tryptophan at the end of this CDR3 makes a read error likely. This chain connects TRBV20-1 to TRBJ1-2; no reliable D call. Trimming pared 3 bases from V and 7 bases from J, leaving 18 bases between. Germline-derived CDR1 and CDR2 are DFQATT and SNEGSKA (reference sequence). The CDR3 extends over 14 amino acids. CDR3 bases: TGCAGTGCTAGTACCCGTTTTCGGGGTGGTGGCTACACCTTA. The encoded protein is CSASTRFRGGGYTL.

The chain is built from TRBV18 and TRBJ2-1, with D possibly being TRBD2 (5 bases). V dropped 3 bases and J dropped 6 bases, with 9 bases sitting between them. Germline assignment: CDR1 KGHSH and CDR2 LQKENI. The CDR3 sequence is 13 residues long. CDR3 residues: CASSPLAGNEQFF. The CDR3 nucleotides read TGTGCCAGCTCACCGCTAGCTGGCAATGAGCAGTTCTTC. Together with reference TRBV18 and TRBJ2-1, the CDR3 gives the full variable domain: NAGVMQNPRHLVRRRGQEARLRCSPMKGHSHVYWYRQLPEEGLKFMVYLQKENIIDESGMPKERFSAEFPKEGPSILRIQQVVRGDSAAYFCASSPLAGNEQFFGPGTRLTVL.

This clone was detected only a few times. This chain connects TRBV27 to TRBJ1-1; the D gene is possibly TRBD1 (5 bases). Germline CDR1 is MNHEY and CDR2 is SMNVEV (reference sequence). This CDR3 spans 12 amino acids. V gave up 6 bases and J gave up 3 bases, with 8 bases separating them. Written as DNA, the CDR3 is TGTGCCAGCAGAGGGGTCTACACTGAAGCTTTCTTT. Its translation is CASRGVYTEAFF.

Comments on this clone: The junction and the germline gene differ at one end; a read error may be behind it. The chain is built from TRBV13 and TRBJ2-3; 10 bases line up with TRBD2. Germline lookup yields CDR1 PRHDT and CDR2 FYEKMQ (reference sequence). The length of the CDR3 is 16 residues. As DNA, the CDR3 is TGTGCCAGCAGCTCGGGGACTAGCGTATCCACATATACGCAGTATTTT. It translates to CASSSGTSVSTYTQYF.

This clone was seen at least ten times. The V gene is TRBV2, the J gene TRBJ2-5, with D tentatively TRBD2 (6 bases). V lost 6 bases, J lost 2 bases, and 16 bases lay in between. Germline loops: CDR1 SNHLY, CDR2 FYNNEI. The CDR3 runs 15 residues. The CDR3, as DNA: TGTGCCAGCAGGCTCCGCGCGGGGTGGCAAGAGACCCAGTACTTC. Translated: CASRLRAGWQETQYF.

Ten or more counts support this clone. The sample contains more than one DNA sequence encoding this CDR3. The chain combines TRBV27 with TRBJ1-1; D is unresolved. Germline V gives CDR1 MNHEY, CDR2 SMNVEV (reference sequence). The CDR3 is 12 amino acids. V lost 8 bases to trimming and J lost 5 bases, with 12 bases between them. CDR3 in amino acids: CASRKLGTEAFF. The DNA for the CDR3 is TGTGCCAGCCGTAAATTGGGGACTGAAGCTTTCTTT.

This clone was seen more than once but under ten times. The chain links TRBV28 to TRBJ1-2; D remains unclear. V was cut by 3 bases and J by 8 bases, with 25 bases left in between. Germline lookup yields CDR1 MDHEN and CDR2 SYDVKM. This CDR3 is 17 amino acids long. The DNA of the CDR3 is TGTGCCAGCAGTTTCGGGAGGGCATGCTCACTAACGGTGGGCTACACCTTC. Protein: CASSFGRACSLTVGYTF.

This clone was seen only a few times. The chain joins TRBV7-8 to TRBJ2-1; 12 nucleotides line up with TRBD2. The CDR3 has 15 amino acids. Trimming cost V 5 bases and J 8 bases; bases outside gene matches: 7. The germline gives CDR1 SGHVS, CDR2 FQNEAQ. The CDR3, as DNA: TGTGCCAGCAGCAGCTTGACTAGCGGGGGAGATGAGCAGTTCTTC. It encodes CASSSLTSGGDEQFF.

The chain couples TRBV6-5 to TRBJ2-7; no clear D. The CDR3 length is 15 residues. CDR1 and CDR2 (germline): MNHEY, SVGAGI. Trimming left V 0 bases short and J 2 bases short, with 11 bases between. The CDR3: CASSYSAGSAYEQYF. CDR3 DNA sequence: TGTGCCAGCAGTTACTCAGCCGGTTCCGCCTACGAGCAGTACTTC.

This clone was counted only a few times. The chain uses TRBV12-3 or TRBV12-4 and TRBJ2-3; perhaps D is TRBD1 or TRBD2 (5 bases each). The V and J ends lost 2 bases and 0 bases respectively, with 12 bases between them. The CDR3 totals 16 residues. The CDR3 sequence is CASSLYDGASTDTQYF. The CDR3 DNA sequence: TGTGCCAGCAGTTTATATGACGGGGCTAGCACAGATACGCAGTATTTT.

This clone was picked up many times. One base away lies a much larger clone, so this may be a sequencing read error. The V and J genes are TRBV20-1 and TRBJ2-2; maybe TRBD2 (7 bases). Germline values: CDR1 DFQATT, CDR2 SNEGSKA (reference sequence). The CDR3 sequence is 13 residues long. V lost 5 bases, J lost 6 bases, and 13 bases lay in between. In DNA form, the CDR3 reads TGCAGTGCTTACGGGGGGCCCTCCGGGGAGCTGTTTTTT. Encoded protein: CSAYGGPSGELFF.

This clone was picked up many times. The rearrangement joins TRBV7-9 to TRBJ1-2; D ambiguous. The CDR3 extends over 14 amino acids. The V end was cut by 4 bases, the J end by 12 bases, with 21 bases between. The germline V gene encodes CDR1 SEHNR and CDR2 FQNEAQ (reference sequence). CDR3 bases: TGTGCCAGCAGCTCAAACAACGAAGGGATTGGTAACACCTTC. Its translation: CASSSNNEGIGNTF. Looking up the rest from reference TRBV7-9 and TRBJ1-2 gives the full variable domain: DTGVSQNPRHKITKRGQNVTFRCDPISEHNRLYWYRQTLGQGPEFLTYFQNEAQLEKSRLLSDRFSAERPKGSFSTLEIQRTEQGDSAMYLCASSSNNEGIGNTFGSGTRLTVV.

This clone was counted between two and nine times. V gene TRBV15 combines with J gene TRBJ2-2, with TRBD2 matching over 8 bases. CDR3 size: 16 residues. The trim removed 6 bases at V and 6 bases at J, leaving 12 bases unmatched. From germline, CDR1 is LNHNV and CDR2 YYDKDF (reference sequence). This chain's CDR3 is CATRELPGGPAGELFF. In DNA form, the CDR3 reads TGTGCCACCAGGGAACTACCGGGAGGGCCCGCCGGGGAGCTGTTTTTT. Based on the CDR3 plus reference TRBV15 and TRBJ2-2, the full variable domain is DAMVIQNPRYQVTQFGKPVTLSCSQTLNHNVMYWYQQKSSQAPKLLFHYYDKDFNNEADTPDNFQSRRPNTSFCFLDIRSPGLGDTAMYLCATRELPGGPAGELFFGEGSRLTVL.

This clone ranks as medium-sized. The chain joins TRBV6-1 to TRBJ2-3, with D perhaps TRBD1 (6 bases). The V and J ends lost 8 bases and 3 bases respectively, with 21 bases between them. The CDR3 is 16 residues long. Germline V gene lookup returns CDR1 MNHNS and CDR2 SASEGT. CDR3 region: CASSAPWGRGTDTQYF. The DNA for the CDR3 is TGTGCCAGCTCAGCCCCCTGGGGCAGGGGAACAGATACGCAGTATTTT.

The chain employs TRBV12-3 or TRBV12-4 and TRBJ1-1, with no clear D. The CDR3 is 17 amino acids. Trimming pared 3 bases from V and 0 bases from J, leaving 17 bases between. CDR3 sequence: CASSFKGWVGMNTEAFF. In nucleotides, the CDR3 is TGTGCCAGCAGTTTCAAAGGATGGGTAGGCATGAACACTGAAGCTTTCTTT.

This clone came up a few times. The chain has TRBV28 and TRBJ2-1; D is undetermined. Germline loops: CDR1 MDHEN, CDR2 SYDVKM. Trimming took off 7 bases at V and 5 bases at J, with 12 bases between the two ends. CDR3 length equals 13 residues. For the CDR3, the DNA is TGTGCCAGCATTGGGCAATTGAACAATGAGCAGTTCTTC. It encodes CASIGQLNNEQFF.

This sequence joins TRBV27 and TRBJ1-1; D unclear. Germline V gene lookup returns CDR1 MNHEY and CDR2 SMNVEV (reference sequence). This CDR3 has 13 amino acids. The V end lost 4 bases, the J end lost 1 base, and 7 bases lay between the germline ends. CDR3 residues: CASSSGSNTEAFF. The CDR3 DNA sequence: TGTGCCAGCAGTTCAGGTTCGAACACTGAAGCTTTCTTT.

The table lists this clone with many counts. Distinct nucleotide sequences in the sample also encode this CDR3. V gene TRBV27 combines with J gene TRBJ1-4, with no clear D. Between the trimmed V and J ends, which lost 2 bases and 0 bases, there was a span of 4 bases. The CDR3 loop spans 14 amino acids. Looked up from germline, CDR1 is MNHEY and CDR2 is SMNVEV (reference sequence). Here the CDR3 DNA reads TGTGCCAGCAGTTTAGGGGCAACTAATGAAAAACTGTTTTTT. Translating it yields CASSLGATNEKLFF.

This sequence joins TRBV27 and TRBJ2-5; no reliable D call. Judging by the DNA end, TRBJ2-1 fits better; the J call may be wrong. This CDR3 is 11 amino acids long. In germline, CDR1 is MNHEY, CDR2 SMNVEV (reference sequence). This chain's CDR3 is CASSPSNEQFF. CDR3 in DNA: TGTGCCAGCAGTCCCTCTAATGAGCAGTTCTTC.